This T cell receptor beta chain was retrieved from a study of cytomegalovirus exposure and HLA in healthy donors (dated by TCRdb to 2017 to 2019). At the level of the whole study: According to an earlier analysis of several hundred of the donors, 150 million to 200 million T cells yielded 117 million unique TCR beta sequences and about 280 Gb of sequence data. An early release that covered fewer than 800 HLA-typed donors contained approximately 300 gigabases of sequencing data and tens of millions of unique TCR sequences. Using immunosequencing, the study profiled T cell repertoires from 640 or so subjects and related those repertoires to cytomegalovirus serostatus. Across approximately 420 genotyped donors of the cohort, an average of about 200,000 unique TCR beta nucleotide sequences per donor were sequenced, and 15% to 20% of those sequences were non-productive. In the later analysis, no new phenotypic data were used to find candidate immune exposures; instead, reliance was placed on TCR beta sequences and their occurrence across donors. Class I and class II HLA loci were covered by the typing at four-digit resolution. A later genetic analysis took genome-wide SNP genotypes for about 65% of the 666 donors and used that subset as a discovery cohort. To decide whether each TCR beta V gene segment behaved as functional or pseudogenic, an earlier analysis of some 580 of the donors relied on high-throughput TCR beta sequencing. Donor age, sex, ethnicity and CMV serostatus were collected together with the repertoire data. The study combined high-throughput TCR immunosequencing, statistical association of individual TCRs with disease status, and machine learning to predict cytomegalovirus infection status. Several DR-DQ haplotypes were treated as single units for association and clustering because of strong linkage in the cohort. Typing coverage differed by locus: A, B, C, DRB1 and DQB1 were typed in roughly 629-630 donors, DQA1 in around 500, DPA1 in some 610, and DPB1 in roughly 470. A later analysis re-analyzed previously published TCR beta repertoires from roughly 690 donors and added high-resolution HLA genotyping to study TCR occurrence patterns. The study aimed to test whether cataloging public T cell receptors could reveal signatures of past pathogen exposure. In addition to the first cohort of roughly 700 subjects, a separate validation cohort of over 90 different subjects was used. All discovery cohort repertoires had been generated using a single sequencing platform. The genetic ancestry cluster associated with self-reported Caucasian donors included about 81% of the 300 to 450 genotyped donors.

Library prep was done by the immunoSEQ multiplex PCR assay. For the multiplex PCR, a mixture combining 60 forward primers for TCR Vbeta segments and 13 reverse primers for TCR Jbeta segments was used. Amplification of the CDR3 region of rearranged TCR beta genes was performed with a multiplex PCR assay on genomic DNA. The amplified TCR beta libraries were sequenced on the Illumina HiSeq System as 87-base-pair reads. The original pipeline was this. A later analysis tallied 80 million to 95 million unique TCR beta chains across the approximately 670 repertoires, and about 10 million of those chains were shared by two or more donors. Raw reads were error-corrected and collapsed into unique sequences with a nearest-neighbor algorithm that merged closely related sequences to remove PCR and sequencing errors. To assign V, D and J gene segments, CDR3 sequences were aligned to IMGT reference sequences. For a sequence to be retained, a match of at least six nucleotides was required to both a V gene segment and a J gene segment. Rearrangements were classified as productive when the CDR3 lacked stop codons and remained in frame with V and J, and all other rearrangements were classified as non-productive. Following IMGT convention, CDR3 was defined as the stretch from the second conserved V-encoded cysteine to the conserved J-encoded phenylalanine. The earlier analysis of about 640 of the donors excluded any sequence lacking an unambiguous match to a single V gene segment. An earlier analysis of several hundred of the donors called V segments functional above 56.7% productive rearrangements and segregating when the between-donor standard deviation exceeded 5%. A statistical classification framework was built for diagnosing cytomegalovirus status from the catalog of TCR beta chain sequences. In a later analysis, V and J genes were assigned by comparing TCR nucleotide sequences against IMGT/GENE-DB human TR gene sequences. Using the TCRdist pipeline, a later analysis assigned CDR3 sequences along with most-parsimonious VDJ recombination scenarios. In a later analysis, each TCR beta chain was defined by its CDR3 amino acid sequence together with its V-gene family, and reads lacking a unique V-gene family were excluded. In a later analysis, some 600 highly shared, low-generation-probability nucleotide sequences were removed to address suspected cross-contamination and a sequencing artifact. In a later analysis, a clonal expansion index was calculated for each public chain from normalized within-repertoire ranks of inferred template counts. Generation probabilities in a later analysis came from a VDJ recombination model fitted to out-of-frame rearrangements, and those results were checked against IGoR. Hypergeometric tests were used in a later analysis to score TCR-TCR, TCR-HLA and TCR-CMV co-occurrence, with a repertoire-size bias correction applied to the TCR pairs. False discovery rates were estimated in a later analysis by permuting HLA or CMV assignments 20 times. A later analysis grouped co-occurring TCRs with DBSCAN, adding TCRdist sequence similarity when clustering within HLA-allele-positive subsets. Co-occurrence clustering excluded repertoires with fewer than 30,000 or more than 120,000 public chains, plus five with anomalous nucleotide sharing. Imported from immuneACCESS, the table was reduced by TCRdb to in-frame sequences with V and J called. These copies leave out some clones; in studies compared against another copy, an unresolved V gene accounts for under half, and the cause of the remainder is not known. Clonal size and the V and J genes are those of that table, whereas D and trimming came from the DNA. In all, the sample holds 200,000 to 300,000 clones, and approximately 84% of those were seen once. The biggest ten clones account for 1.5% to 2% of the sample.

General conclusions and limits of the study: Because HLA typing was missing for some donors at each locus, association tests included only the typed subset. Sequencing depth was assumed to be roughly uniform across donors in the presence/absence analyses, though that assumption may not hold. In vitro tests confirmed that three of the cytomegalovirus-associated TCR beta chains recognize cytomegalovirus antigens. Linkage disequilibrium might explain the correlated functional status among segregating V segments, but an unknown experimental factor could not be ruled out. When HLA alleles, especially DR and DQ, strongly co-occurred, TCR associations were difficult to assign to individual alleles. The classifier was reported to diagnose cytomegalovirus status with high specificity and sensitivity in both the original cohort and the validation cohort. Only TCR beta chains were sequenced in this cohort, and the absence of alpha or paired-chain data limited detectable features. Most CMV-associated TCR beta chains appeared to be HLA-restricted in a later analysis, and the HLA associations seemed to be driven largely by CMV exposure. Immune exposure information for the cohort was limited to CMV serostatus. In a later analysis, 15,000 to 20,000 TCR beta sequences were associated with specific HLA alleles at a false discovery rate of 0.05. The authors suggested that the approach could potentially be extended to other disease states and immunological phenotypes. According to a later analysis, TCR association rates differed among HLA loci, with DRB1 alleles showing the most associated TCRs and HLA-C alleles showing the fewest. Compared with equally common non-associated chains, HLA-associated TCR beta chains in a later analysis were more clonally expanded and had lower generation probabilities. V-gene and J-gene trimming of TCR beta chains was associated with a missense DCLRE1C variant in a later genetic analysis, and the association was replicated in an independent cohort. Broadly in line with IMGT annotations, most TCR beta V segments showed up in productive rearrangements about 90% or about 30% of the time in an earlier analysis of 587 of the donors. A cluster of highly shared sequence variants was judged likely to represent a technical artifact of the sequencing pipeline. A total of 150 or so TCR beta chains were listed by the study as associated with cytomegalovirus. A later analysis reported that several top co-occurrence clusters appeared linked to parvovirus B19, influenza, CMV and Epstein-Barr virus. Most TCR sequences were observed very rarely across donors, whereas some public TCRs were present in many individuals. A further reported finding was that TCR beta sequences accurately predicted the HLA-A and HLA-B alleles for most subjects in the first cohort. In a later genetic analysis, fewer N-insertions in productive TCRs were reported among donors in an Asian-associated ancestry cluster than the roughly 640-donor mean. Because counts were too low, roughly 17 rarely observed V segments, including chromosome 9 orphons, were left out of the earlier analysis of 500 to 650 of the donors.

The cohort comprised some 680 healthy bone marrow donors. At the time of sampling, every cohort member was nominally healthy, though immune exposures that went unrecorded were likely present. The donor was CMV seropositive and belonged to the group of more than 250 seropositive cohort members. A peripheral blood sample was collected from each donor, and TCR beta sequencing was performed on peripheral blood mononuclear cells. The Qiagen DNeasy Blood Extraction Kit was used to extract genomic DNA from the blood cell samples. Worth noting for this clone: Which antigen it targets is not known. No much larger clone is present one base from it, and per-base qualities are unavailable.

This TCR was sampled from a woman between 40 and 50 years old in good health and CMV-seropositive. The sample comprised PBMCs.

The nucleotide sequence reads TGTGCCAGCAGCCGGGGGACTAGCGTCGATACGCAGTATTTT. Its protein reads: CASSRGTSVDTQYF. The rearranged segments are TRBV11-1 and TRBJ2-3; 10 bases in the junction line up with TRBD2. Trimming accounts for 5 bases at V and 6 bases at J, while the number of junction bases matched to no gene is 5. From the cysteine up to the phenylalanine, the CDR3 has a length of 14 residues. The sequence is cut down to CDR3 DNA, 42 bases in frame from base 1. CDR1 and CDR2, per the germline V gene (reference sequence), are SGHAT and FQDESV.